This T cell receptor beta chain is drawn from a study of T cell responses to AZD1222 COVID-19 vaccine. Study conclusions and caveats: Reportedly, nearly half the spike-specific TCRs target unmutated variant regions.

Repertoires were generated with immunoSEQ multiplex PCR, while TCRdb's copy carries only in-frame clones and drops some. The sample holds roughly 110,000 clones, about 91% seen once. To note about this clone: Its target is not known.

Trimming stripped 3 bases from V and 7 bases from J, with 10 bases between. Per the germline V gene, CDR1 is LGHNA and CDR2 is YSLEER. CDR3 length equals 13 residues. The input for sequencing was peripheral blood, taken 28 days after the second AZD1222 dose. The chain combines TRBV4-3 with TRBJ2-1; tentative D call: TRBD2 (6 bases). This sequence originates from an adult who received the AZD1222 COVID-19 vaccine. The CDR3 here is CASSQGTRNEQFF. For the CDR3, the DNA is TGCGCCAGCAGCCAGGGGACTCGTAATGAGCAGTTCTTC.